This TCR beta chain was recorded in a study of shared clonotypes between healthy human individuals. General study findings and limits: As a rule, naive subsets had a larger estimated richness than memory subsets. Enrolling few donors narrowed the genetic and exposure-history diversity that was represented.

Donors were healthy HIV-negative adults without recently reported acute infections or vaccinations. The V and J ends lost 1 base and 3 bases, in that order; junction bases with no gene match: 3. Germline V gene data show CDR1 as SEHNR and CDR2 as FQNEAQ (reference sequence). The CDR3 is 16 amino acids. A note on this clone: No antigen is known for it.

Measured with immunoSEQ multiplex PCR; TCRdb has only the in-frame clones, and not every one. The sample has about 2.4 million clones, 90% to 95% seen once; the top ten hold approximately 0.37%. This TCR was sampled from a young man in good health. Some clones in this sample may be carry-over from other donors' samples. Sequenced sample: naive CD4+ T cells from PBMCs. Subset denoted: CD45RA+ positively selected. The J gene is TRBJ2-1, the V gene TRBV7-9; 10 bases match TRBD2. This CDR3 is CASSLGLAGDYNEQFF. The DNA for the CDR3 is TGTGCCAGCAGCTTAGGTCTAGCGGGGGACTACAATGAGCAGTTCTTC.